The text below deals with one TCR beta chain. Its antigen remains unidentified. These data come from a study of T cells expressing NK-cell markers. Study overall: Eight donors were sequenced, seven testing HCMV-seropositive and one testing seronegative. The study, taken as a whole, reports: Of CD8+ T cells, 1.0-7.0% belonged to dominant NKG2C+ clonotypes in several donors. Also leading the CD3+CD56-NKG2C+ fraction in several donors were these clonotypes.

This CDR3 comprises 15 residues. Beta-chain TCR cDNA was generated via 5'RACE template switching with UMIs. From its re-call of the 5' RACE reads, TCRdb lists each CDR3 protein once, without DNA. Recorded for this sample: about 380,000 distinct CDR3 sequences. This sequence was found in a man aged 18 to 69 in good health. The genes are TRBV12-3 or TRBV12-4 and TRBJ1-2. Sample: blood T cells: a sorted CD56 or NKG2C T cell subset, CD4+ or CD8+ T cells, or bulk PBMC T cells (not recorded which). The CDR3 loop reads CASLIRRNGFYGYTF.